Following are 3 T cell receptor beta chains from one sample sequenced in a study of blood T cell repertoires in COVID-19. Using immunoSEQ multiplex PCR, the repertoire was profiled, and TCRdb retains in-frame clones only, with some absent. Of approximately 200,000 clones in the sample, 80% to 90% were seen once. What was sequenced was peripheral blood. All receptors derive from a human donor with active or convalescent COVID-19. The donor label of this sample is uncertain.

J is TRBJ2-1 and V is TRBV2; 7 nucleotides line up with TRBD2. V trimming: 4 bases; J trimming: 0 bases; junction bases outside the gene matches: 9. The CDR3 extends over 17 amino acids. Germline V gene lookup returns CDR1 SNHLY and CDR2 FYNNEI. The CDR3 DNA follows: TGTGCCAGCAGTGTCGGAACTAGCGTGAGCTCCTACAATGAGCAGTTCTTC. It codes for CASSVGTSVSSYNEQFF.

The chain employs TRBV11-3 and TRBJ2-5; 8 bases agree with TRBD2. This CDR3 has 18 residues. The germline V gene has CDR1 SGHNT and CDR2 YENEEA. J lost 5 bases, V lost 3 bases, and 17 bases had no gene match. CDR3 in DNA: TGTGCCAGCAGCTTCCTATCCGGGGCTAGCGGGCCTTATGAGACCCAGTACTTC. Translated: CASSFLSGASGPYETQYF.

The CDR3 spells CASSLGQPNSPLHF. CDR3 sequence (DNA): TGTGCCAGCAGTTTAGGACAGCCTAATTCACCCCTCCACTTT. The rearrangement links TRBV28 to TRBJ1-6; perhaps TRBD1 as D (6 bases). The CDR3 consists of 14 residues. V was clipped by 2 bases and J by 6 bases, with 8 bases between them. Germline CDR1 reads MDHEN; CDR2 reads SYDVKM.